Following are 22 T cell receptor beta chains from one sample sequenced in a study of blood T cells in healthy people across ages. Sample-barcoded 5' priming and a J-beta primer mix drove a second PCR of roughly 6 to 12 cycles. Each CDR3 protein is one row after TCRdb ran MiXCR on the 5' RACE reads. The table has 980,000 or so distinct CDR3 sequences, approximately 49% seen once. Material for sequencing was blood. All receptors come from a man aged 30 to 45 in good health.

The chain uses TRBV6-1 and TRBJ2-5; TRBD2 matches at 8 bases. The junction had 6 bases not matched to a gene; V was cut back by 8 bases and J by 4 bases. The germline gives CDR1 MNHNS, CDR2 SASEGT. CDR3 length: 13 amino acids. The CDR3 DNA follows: TGTGCCAGCTCGGGGCTAGCGGGAGAGACCCAGTACTTC. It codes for CASSGLAGETQYF.

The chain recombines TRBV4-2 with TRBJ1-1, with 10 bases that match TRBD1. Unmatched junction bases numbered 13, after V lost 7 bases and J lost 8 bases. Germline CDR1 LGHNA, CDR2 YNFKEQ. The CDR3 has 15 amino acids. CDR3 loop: CASTHPDRGRTEAFF. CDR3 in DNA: TGTGCCAGCACCCACCCAGACAGGGGGCGCACCGAAGCTTTCTTT.

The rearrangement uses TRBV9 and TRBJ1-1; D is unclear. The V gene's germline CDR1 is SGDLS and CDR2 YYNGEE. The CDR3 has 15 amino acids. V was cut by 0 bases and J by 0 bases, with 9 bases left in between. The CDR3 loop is CASSVDGGVNTEAFF. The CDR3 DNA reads TGTGCCAGCAGCGTAGATGGTGGGGTGAACACTGAAGCTTTCTTT.

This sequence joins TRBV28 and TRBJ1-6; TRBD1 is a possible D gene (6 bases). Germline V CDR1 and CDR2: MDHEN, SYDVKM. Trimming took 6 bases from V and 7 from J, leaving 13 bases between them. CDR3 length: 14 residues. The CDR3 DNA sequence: TGTGCCAGCAGGTCTGGACAGAAAAATTCACCCCTCCACTTT. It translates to CASRSGQKNSPLHF. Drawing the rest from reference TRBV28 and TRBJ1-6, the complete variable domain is DVKVTQSSRYLVKRTGEKVFLECVQDMDHENMFWYRQDPGLGLRLIYFSYDVKMKEKGDIPEGYSVSREKKERFSLILESASTNQTSMYLCASRSGQKNSPLHFGNGTRLTVT.

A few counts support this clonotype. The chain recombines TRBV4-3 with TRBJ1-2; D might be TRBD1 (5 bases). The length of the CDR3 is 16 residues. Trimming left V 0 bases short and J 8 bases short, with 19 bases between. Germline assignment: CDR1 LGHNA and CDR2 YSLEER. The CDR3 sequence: CASSQDRGYSPLGYTF. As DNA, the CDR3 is TGCGCCAGCAGCCAAGATCGGGGGTACTCCCCTTTAGGCTACACCTTC.

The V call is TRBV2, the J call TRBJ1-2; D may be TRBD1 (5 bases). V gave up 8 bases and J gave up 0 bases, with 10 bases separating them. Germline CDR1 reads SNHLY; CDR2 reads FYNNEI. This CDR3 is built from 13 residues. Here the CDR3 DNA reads TGTGCCAGCGGGGCTAAAGCTAACTATGGCTACACCTTC. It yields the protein CASGAKANYGYTF.

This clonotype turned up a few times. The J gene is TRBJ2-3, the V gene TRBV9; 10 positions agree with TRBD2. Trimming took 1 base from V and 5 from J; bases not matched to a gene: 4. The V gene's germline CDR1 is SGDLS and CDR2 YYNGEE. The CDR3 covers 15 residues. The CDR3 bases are TGTGCCAGCAGCGTACTGGAGCGGGGGGGAGATACGCAGTATTTT. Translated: CASSVLERGGDTQYF. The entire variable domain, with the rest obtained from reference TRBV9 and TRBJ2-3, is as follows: DSGVTQTPKHLITATGQRVTLRCSPRSGDLSVYWYQQSLDQGLQFLIQYYNGEERAKGNILERFSAQQFPDLHSELNLSSLELGDSALYFCASSVLERGGDTQYFGPGTRLTVL.

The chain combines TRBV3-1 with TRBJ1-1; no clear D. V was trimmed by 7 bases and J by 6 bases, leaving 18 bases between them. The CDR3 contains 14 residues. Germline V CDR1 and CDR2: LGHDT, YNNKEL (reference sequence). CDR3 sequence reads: CASNNGIGRSEAFF. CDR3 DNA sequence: TGTGCCAGCAACAACGGGATCGGACGATCTGAAGCTTTCTTT.

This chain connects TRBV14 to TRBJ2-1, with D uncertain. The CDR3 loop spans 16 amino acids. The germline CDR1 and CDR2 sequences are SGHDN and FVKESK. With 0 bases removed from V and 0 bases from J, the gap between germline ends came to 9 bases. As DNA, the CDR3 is TGTGCCAGCAGCCAAGATGCCCAGAGCTCCTACAATGAGCAGTTCTTC. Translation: CASSQDAQSSYNEQFF.

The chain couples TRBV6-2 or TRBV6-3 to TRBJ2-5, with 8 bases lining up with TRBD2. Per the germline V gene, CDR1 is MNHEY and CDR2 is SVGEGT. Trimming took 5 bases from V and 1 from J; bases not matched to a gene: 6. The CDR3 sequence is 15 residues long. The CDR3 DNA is TGTGCCAGCAGTACACTAGCGGCACCCCAAGAGACCCAGTACTTC. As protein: CASSTLAAPQETQYF.

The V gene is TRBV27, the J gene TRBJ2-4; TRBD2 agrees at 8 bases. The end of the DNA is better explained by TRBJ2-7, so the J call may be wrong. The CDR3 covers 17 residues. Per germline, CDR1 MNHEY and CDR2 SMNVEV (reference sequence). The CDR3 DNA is TGTGCCAGCAGGGAATTAAAGCGGGGGCCACTCTTTTACGAGCAGTACTTC. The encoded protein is CASRELKRGPLFYEQYF.

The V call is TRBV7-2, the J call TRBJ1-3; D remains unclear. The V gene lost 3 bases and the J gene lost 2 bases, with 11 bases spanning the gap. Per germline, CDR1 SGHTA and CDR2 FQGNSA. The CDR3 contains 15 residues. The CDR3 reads CASSLTPVPGNTIYF. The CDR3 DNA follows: TGTGCCAGCAGCTTGACTCCGGTTCCTGGAAACACCATATATTTT. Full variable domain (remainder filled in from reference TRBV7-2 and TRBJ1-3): GAGVSQSPSNKVTEKGKDVELRCDPISGHTALYWYRQSLGQGLEFLIYFQGNSAPDKSGLPSDRFSAERTGGSVSTLTIQRTQQEDSAVYLCASSLTPVPGNTIYFGEGSWLTVV.

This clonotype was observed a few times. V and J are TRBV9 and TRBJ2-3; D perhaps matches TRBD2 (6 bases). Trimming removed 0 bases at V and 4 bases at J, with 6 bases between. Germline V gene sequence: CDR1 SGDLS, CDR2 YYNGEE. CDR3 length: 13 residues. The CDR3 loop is CASSVGDSDTQYF. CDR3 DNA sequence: TGTGCCAGCAGCGTAGGGGACTCAGATACGCAGTATTTT.

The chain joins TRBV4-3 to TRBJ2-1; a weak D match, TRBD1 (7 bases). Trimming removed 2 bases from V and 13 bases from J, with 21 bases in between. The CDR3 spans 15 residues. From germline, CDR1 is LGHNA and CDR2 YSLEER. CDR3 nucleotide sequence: TGCGCCAGCAGCCAACCCGACAGGGCCCGGGAGACCCAGTTCTTC. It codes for CASSQPDRARETQFF.

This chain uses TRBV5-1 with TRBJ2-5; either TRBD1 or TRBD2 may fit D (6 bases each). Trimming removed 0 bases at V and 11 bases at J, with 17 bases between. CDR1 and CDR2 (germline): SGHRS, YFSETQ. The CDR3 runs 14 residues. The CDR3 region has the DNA TGCGCCAGCAGCTTGGATTGGGGGCGCCGGGAGCAGTACTTC. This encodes CASSLDWGRREQYF. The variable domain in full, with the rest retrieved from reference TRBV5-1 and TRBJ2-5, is KAGVTQTPRYLIKTRGQQVTLSCSPISGHRSVSWYQQTPGQGLQFLFEYFSETQRNKGNFPGRFSGRQFSNSRSEMNVSTLELGDSALYLCASSLDWGRREQYFGPGTRLLVL.

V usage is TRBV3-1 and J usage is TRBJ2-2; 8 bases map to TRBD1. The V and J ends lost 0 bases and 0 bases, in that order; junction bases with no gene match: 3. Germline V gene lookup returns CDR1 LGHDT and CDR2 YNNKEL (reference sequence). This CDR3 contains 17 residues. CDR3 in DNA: TGTGCCAGCAGCCAAGACGCAGGGGGCGCGAACACCGGGGAGCTGTTTTTT. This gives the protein CASSQDAGGANTGELFF. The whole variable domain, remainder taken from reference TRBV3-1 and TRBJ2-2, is DTAVSQTPKYLVTQMGNDKSIKCEQNLGHDTMYWYKQDSKKFLKIMFSYNNKELIINETVPNRFSPKSPDKAHLNLHINSLELGDSAVYFCASSQDAGGANTGELFFGEGSRLTVL.

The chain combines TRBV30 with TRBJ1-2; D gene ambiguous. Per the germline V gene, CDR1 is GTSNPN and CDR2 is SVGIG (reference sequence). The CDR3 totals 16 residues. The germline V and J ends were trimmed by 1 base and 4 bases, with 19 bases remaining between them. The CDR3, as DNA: TGTGCCTGGAGTGCTCCATGGAGGGCGCGCAGCTATGGCTACACCTTC. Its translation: CAWSAPWRARSYGYTF.

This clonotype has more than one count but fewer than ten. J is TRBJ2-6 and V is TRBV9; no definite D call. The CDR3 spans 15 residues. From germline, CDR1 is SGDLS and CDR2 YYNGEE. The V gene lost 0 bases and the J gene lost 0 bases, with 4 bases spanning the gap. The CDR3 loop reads CASSVAHSGANVLTF. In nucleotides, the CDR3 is TGTGCCAGCAGCGTAGCTCACTCTGGGGCCAACGTCCTGACTTTC.

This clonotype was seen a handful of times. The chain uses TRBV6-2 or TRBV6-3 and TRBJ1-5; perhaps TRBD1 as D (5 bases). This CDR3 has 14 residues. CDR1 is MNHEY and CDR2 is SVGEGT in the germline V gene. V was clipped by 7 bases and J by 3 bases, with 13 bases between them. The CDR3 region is CASTLSGHNQPQHF. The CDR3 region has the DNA TGTGCCAGCACCCTATCCGGACACAATCAGCCCCAGCATTTT.

CDR3 DNA: TGTGCCAGCAGTTCTGCGGGGCCGAGGGTAGATACGCAGTATTTT. Translating it yields CASSSAGPRVDTQYF. The chain combines TRBV12-3 or TRBV12-4 with TRBJ2-3; maybe TRBD2 (6 bases). V shed 4 bases and J shed 5 bases, with 16 bases lying between them. The CDR3 sequence is 15 residues long.

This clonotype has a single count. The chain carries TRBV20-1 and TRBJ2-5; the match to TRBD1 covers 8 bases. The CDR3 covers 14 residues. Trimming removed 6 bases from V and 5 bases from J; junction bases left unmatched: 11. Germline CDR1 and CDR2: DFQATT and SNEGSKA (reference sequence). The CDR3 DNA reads TGCAGTGCCACACCGACAGGGGCGGGGGAGACCCAGTACTTC. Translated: CSATPTGAGETQYF.

The CDR3 sequence is CASSPGTSFYEQYF. CDR3 bases: TGTGCCAGCAGCCCCGGGACTAGCTTCTACGAGCAGTACTTC. The chain uses TRBV2 and TRBJ2-5, with TRBD2 matching 9 bases. The better agreement between TRBJ2-7 and the DNA end casts doubt on the J call. The CDR3 length is 14 residues. Germline V CDR1 and CDR2: SNHLY, FYNNEI.